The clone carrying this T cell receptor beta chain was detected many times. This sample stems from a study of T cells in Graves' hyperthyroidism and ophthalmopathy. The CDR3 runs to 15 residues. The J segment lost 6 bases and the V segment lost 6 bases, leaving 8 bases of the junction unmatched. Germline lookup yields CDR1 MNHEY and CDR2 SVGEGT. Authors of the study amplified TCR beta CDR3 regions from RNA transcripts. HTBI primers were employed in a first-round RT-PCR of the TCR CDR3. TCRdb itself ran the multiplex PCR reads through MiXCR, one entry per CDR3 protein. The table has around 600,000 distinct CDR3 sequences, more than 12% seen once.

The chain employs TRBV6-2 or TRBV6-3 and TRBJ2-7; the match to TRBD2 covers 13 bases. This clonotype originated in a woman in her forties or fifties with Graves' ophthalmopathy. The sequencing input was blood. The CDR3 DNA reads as TGTGCCAGCAGAAAAACTAGCGGGAGGGCCGCCGAGCAGTACTTC. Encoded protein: CASRKTSGRAAEQYF.